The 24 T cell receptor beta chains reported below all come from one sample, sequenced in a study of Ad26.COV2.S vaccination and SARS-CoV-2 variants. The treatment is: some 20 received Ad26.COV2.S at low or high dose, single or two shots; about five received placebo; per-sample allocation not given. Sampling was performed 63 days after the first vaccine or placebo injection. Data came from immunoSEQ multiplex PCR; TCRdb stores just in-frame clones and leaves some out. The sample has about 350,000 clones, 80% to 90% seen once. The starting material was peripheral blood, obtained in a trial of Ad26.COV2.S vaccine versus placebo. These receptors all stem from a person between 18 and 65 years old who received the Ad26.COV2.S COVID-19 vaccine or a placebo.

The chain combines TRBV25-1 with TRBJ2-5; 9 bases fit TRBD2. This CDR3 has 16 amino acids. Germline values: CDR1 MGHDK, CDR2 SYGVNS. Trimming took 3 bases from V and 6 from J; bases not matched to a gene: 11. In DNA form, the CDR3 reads TGTGCCAGCAGTGATAGGCGAGCGGGAGGCATGAAGACCCAGTACTTC. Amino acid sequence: CASSDRRAGGMKTQYF.

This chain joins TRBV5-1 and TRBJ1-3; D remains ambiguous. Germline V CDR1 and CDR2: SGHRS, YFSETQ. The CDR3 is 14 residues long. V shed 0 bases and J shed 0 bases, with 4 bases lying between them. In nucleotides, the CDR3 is TGCGCCAGCAGCTTGGCTAGCTCTGGAAACACCATATATTTT. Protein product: CASSLASSGNTIYF.

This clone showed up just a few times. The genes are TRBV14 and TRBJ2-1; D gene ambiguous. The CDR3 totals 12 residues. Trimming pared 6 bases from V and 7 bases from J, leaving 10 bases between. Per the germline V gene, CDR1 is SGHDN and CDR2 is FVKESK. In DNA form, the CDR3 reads TGTGCCAGCAGACAAACGGAAAATGAGCAGTTCTTC. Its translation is CASRQTENEQFF.

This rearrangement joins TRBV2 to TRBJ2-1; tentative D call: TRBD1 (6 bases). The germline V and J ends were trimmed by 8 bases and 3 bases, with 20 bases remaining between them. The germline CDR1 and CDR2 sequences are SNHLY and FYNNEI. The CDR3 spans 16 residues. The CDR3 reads CASSERGRGNYNEQFF. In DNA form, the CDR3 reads TGTGCCAGCTCCGAGAGAGGCAGGGGTAACTACAATGAGCAGTTCTTC.

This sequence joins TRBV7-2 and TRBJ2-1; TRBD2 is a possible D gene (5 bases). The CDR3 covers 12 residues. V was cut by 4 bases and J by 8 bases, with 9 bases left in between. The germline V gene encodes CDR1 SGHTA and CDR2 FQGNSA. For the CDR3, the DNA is TGTGCCAGCAGCTCGGACGGGGATGAGCAGTTCTTC. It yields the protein CASSSDGDEQFF.

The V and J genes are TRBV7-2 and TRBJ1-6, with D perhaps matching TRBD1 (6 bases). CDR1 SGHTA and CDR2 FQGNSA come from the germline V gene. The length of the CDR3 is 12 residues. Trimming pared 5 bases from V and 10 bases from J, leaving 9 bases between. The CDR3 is CASSQGQSPLHF. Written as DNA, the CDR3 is TGTGCCAGCAGCCAGGGGCAATCACCCCTCCACTTT. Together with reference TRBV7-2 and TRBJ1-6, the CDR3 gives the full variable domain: GAGVSQSPSNKVTEKGKDVELRCDPISGHTALYWYRQSLGQGLEFLIYFQGNSAPDKSGLPSDRFSAERTGGSVSTLTIQRTQQEDSAVYLCASSQGQSPLHFGNGTRLTVT.

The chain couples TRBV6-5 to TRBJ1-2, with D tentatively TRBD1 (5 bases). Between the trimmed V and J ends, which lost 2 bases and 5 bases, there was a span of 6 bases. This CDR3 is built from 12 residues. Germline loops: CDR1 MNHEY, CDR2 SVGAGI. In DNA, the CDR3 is TGTGCCAGCAGTTACGGGGGGTATGGCTACACCTTC. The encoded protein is CASSYGGYGYTF.

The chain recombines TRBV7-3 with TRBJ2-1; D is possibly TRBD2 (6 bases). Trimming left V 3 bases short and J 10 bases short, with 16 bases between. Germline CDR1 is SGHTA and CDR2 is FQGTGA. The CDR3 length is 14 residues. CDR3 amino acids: CASSLGTAPGEQFF. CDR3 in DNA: TGTGCCAGCAGCTTGGGGACTGCCCCCGGGGAGCAGTTCTTC. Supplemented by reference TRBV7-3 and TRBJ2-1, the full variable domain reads GAGVSQTPSNKVTEKGKYVELRCDPISGHTALYWYRQSLGQGPEFLIYFQGTGAADDSGLPNDRFFAVRPEGSVSTLKIQRTERGDSAVYLCASSLGTAPGEQFFGPGTRLTVL.

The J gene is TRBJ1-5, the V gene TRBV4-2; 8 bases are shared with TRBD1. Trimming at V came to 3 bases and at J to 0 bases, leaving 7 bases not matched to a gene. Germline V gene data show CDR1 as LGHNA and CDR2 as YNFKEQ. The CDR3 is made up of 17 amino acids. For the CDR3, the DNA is TGTGCCAGCAGCCACATCCAGGGGGCGCTTAGCAATCAGCCCCAGCATTTT. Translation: CASSHIQGALSNQPQHF.

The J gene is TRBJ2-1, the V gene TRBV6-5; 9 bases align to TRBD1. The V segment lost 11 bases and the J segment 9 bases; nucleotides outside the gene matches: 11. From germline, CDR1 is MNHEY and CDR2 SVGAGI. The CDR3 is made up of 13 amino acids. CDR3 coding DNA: TGTGCCTATCGGGGGACAGGGAGGGTTGAGCAGTTCTTC. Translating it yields CAYRGTGRVEQFF.

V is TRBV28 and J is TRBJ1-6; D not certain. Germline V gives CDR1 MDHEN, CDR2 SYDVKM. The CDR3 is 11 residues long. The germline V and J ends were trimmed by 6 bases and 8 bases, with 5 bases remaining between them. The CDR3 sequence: CASSLDSPLHF. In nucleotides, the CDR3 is TGTGCCAGCAGCTTAGATTCACCCCTCCACTTT.

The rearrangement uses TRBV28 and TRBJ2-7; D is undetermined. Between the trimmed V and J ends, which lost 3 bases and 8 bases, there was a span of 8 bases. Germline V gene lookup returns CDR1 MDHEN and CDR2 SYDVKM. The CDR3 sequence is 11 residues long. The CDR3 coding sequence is TGTGCCAGCAGTTTTGGTGGGAAGCAGTACTTC. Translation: CASSFGGKQYF.

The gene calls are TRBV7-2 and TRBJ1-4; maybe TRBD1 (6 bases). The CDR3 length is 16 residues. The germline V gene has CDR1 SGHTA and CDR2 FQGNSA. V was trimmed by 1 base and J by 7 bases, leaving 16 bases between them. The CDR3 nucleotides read TGTGCCAGCAGCTTAGGGGGGCGAAGAAGAGGTGAAAAACTGTTTTTT. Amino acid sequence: CASSLGGRRRGEKLFF.

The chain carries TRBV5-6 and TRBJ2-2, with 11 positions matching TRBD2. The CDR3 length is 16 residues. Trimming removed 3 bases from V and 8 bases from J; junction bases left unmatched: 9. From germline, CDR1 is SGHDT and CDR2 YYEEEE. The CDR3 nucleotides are TGTGCCAGCAGCTCTGAGACTAGCGGGGCCCCTGGGGAGCTGTTTTTT. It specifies CASSSETSGAPGELFF.

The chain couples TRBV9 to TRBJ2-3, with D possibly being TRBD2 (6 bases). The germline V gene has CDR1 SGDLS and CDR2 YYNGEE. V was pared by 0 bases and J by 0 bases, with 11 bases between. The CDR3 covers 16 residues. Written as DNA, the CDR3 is TGTGCCAGCAGCGTAGCTACGCTAGCGAGCACAGATACGCAGTATTTT. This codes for CASSVATLASTDTQYF. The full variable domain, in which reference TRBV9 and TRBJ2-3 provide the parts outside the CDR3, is DSGVTQTPKHLITATGQRVTLRCSPRSGDLSVYWYQQSLDQGLQFLIQYYNGEERAKGNILERFSAQQFPDLHSELNLSSLELGDSALYFCASSVATLASTDTQYFGPGTRLTVL.

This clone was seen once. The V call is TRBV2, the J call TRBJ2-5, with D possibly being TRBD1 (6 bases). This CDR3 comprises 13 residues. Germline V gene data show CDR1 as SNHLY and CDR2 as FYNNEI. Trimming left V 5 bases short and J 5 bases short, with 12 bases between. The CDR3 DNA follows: TGTGCCAGCAGTATGGGGACATCTGAGACCCAGTACTTC. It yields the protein CASSMGTSETQYF.

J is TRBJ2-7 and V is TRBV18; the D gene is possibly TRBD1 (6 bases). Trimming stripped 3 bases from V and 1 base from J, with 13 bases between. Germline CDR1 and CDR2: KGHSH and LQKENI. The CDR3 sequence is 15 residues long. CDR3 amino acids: CASSPRQEQSYEQYF. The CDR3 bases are TGTGCCAGCTCACCCCGACAGGAGCAGTCCTACGAGCAGTACTTC.

Written as DNA, the CDR3 is TGCAGCGTTGAACGGGGGGCGTCGGCTGGCTATGGCTACACCTTC. Translating it yields CSVERGASAGYGYTF. The chain couples TRBV29-1 to TRBJ1-2; the D gene is possibly TRBD1 (6 bases). Germline V gives CDR1 SQVTM, CDR2 ANQGSEA. The CDR3 contains 15 residues. V lost 2 bases and J lost 4, with 17 bases in between.

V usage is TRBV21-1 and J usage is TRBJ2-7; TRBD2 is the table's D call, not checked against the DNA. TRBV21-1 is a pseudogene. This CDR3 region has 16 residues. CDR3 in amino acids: CASSKYDPGEFHEQYF. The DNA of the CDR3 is TGTGCCAGCAGCAAATATGACCCGGGGGAGTTCCACGAGCAGTACTTC.

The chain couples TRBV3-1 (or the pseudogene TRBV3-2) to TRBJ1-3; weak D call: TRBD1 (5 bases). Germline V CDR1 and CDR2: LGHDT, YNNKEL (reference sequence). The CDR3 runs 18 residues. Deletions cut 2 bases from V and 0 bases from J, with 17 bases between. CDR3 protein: CASSQLSGHPDSGNTIYF. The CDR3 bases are TGTGCCAGCAGCCAACTTTCAGGGCACCCTGACTCTGGAAACACCATATATTTT.

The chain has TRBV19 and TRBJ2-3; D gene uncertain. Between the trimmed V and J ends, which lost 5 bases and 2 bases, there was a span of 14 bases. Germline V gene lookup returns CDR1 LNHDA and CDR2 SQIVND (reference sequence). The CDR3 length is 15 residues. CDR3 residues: CASSRLSVVTDTQYF. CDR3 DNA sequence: TGTGCCAGTAGTCGACTCTCGGTCGTCACAGATACGCAGTATTTT.

CDR3 nucleotide sequence: TGCGCCAGCAGCCAGCAAGGGCGGGGATATACAGATACGCAGTATTTT. Translating it yields CASSQQGRGYTDTQYF. V usage is TRBV4-1 and J usage is TRBJ2-3; a weak D match, TRBD2 (6 bases). This CDR3 comprises 16 residues. V was trimmed by 3 bases and J by 3 bases, leaving 16 bases between them. Per the germline V gene, CDR1 is MGHRA and CDR2 is YSYEKL.

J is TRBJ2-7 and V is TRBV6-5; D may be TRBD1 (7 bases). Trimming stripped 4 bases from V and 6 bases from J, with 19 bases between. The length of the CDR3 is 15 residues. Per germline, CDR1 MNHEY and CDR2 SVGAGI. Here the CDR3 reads CASSSLDRAEGEQYF. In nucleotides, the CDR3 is TGTGCCAGCAGTTCCCTCGACAGGGCGGAGGGCGAGCAGTACTTC.

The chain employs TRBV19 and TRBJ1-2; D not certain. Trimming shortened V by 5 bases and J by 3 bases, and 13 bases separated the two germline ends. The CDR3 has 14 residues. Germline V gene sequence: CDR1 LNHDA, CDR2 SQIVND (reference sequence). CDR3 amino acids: CASSQGFADYGYTF. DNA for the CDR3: TGTGCCAGTAGTCAAGGATTCGCTGACTATGGCTACACCTTC.